These 25 T cell receptor beta chains were all obtained from the same sample, sequenced in a study of T-cell reconstitution after alpha-beta-depleted transplantation in children. Unique molecular identifiers tagged the TCRbeta library. TCRdb analysed the PCR reads with MiXCR anew, one entry per CDR3 protein. Of around 270,000 distinct CDR3 sequences listed, around 10% were seen once; the top ten hold just under 7.5%. Sequencing was performed on PBMCs, taken before TCRalphabeta/CD19-depleted stem cell transplant. These receptors were obtained from a boy in the first two years of life with acute myeloid leukemia, due to receive a stem cell transplant.

This clonotype has a count of ten or more. V gene TRBV7-6 combines with J gene TRBJ2-7; weak D call: TRBD2 (5 bases). Germline CDR1 and CDR2: SGHVS and FNYEAQ. V was shortened by 7 bases and J by 4 bases, with 20 bases between the two germline ends. This CDR3 has 15 amino acids. The CDR3 DNA reads as TGTGCCAGCACCACCCTAGGCAGGAGCGGTTACGAGCAGTACTTC. It specifies CASTTLGRSGYEQYF.

Ten or more counts support this clonotype. This chain uses TRBV24-1 with TRBJ1-2; D is perhaps TRBD1 (5 bases). Per germline, CDR1 KGHDR and CDR2 SFDVKD. The CDR3 runs to 13 residues. Trimming pared 3 bases from V and 4 bases from J, leaving 8 bases between. The CDR3 loop is CATSDRGSYGYTF. The CDR3, as DNA: TGTGCCACCAGTGATCGGGGGTCCTATGGCTACACCTTC.

In this sample, this clonotype turned up a few times. The V and J genes are TRBV2 and TRBJ2-1; the D gene is possibly TRBD2 (5 bases). With 0 bases removed from V and 0 bases from J, the gap between germline ends came to 12 bases. The CDR3 runs 17 residues. Germline V gene data show CDR1 as SNHLY and CDR2 as FYNNEI. The CDR3 sequence: CASSEARTRSSYNEQFF. The CDR3 coding sequence is TGTGCCAGCAGTGAAGCCCGAACTAGAAGCTCCTACAATGAGCAGTTCTTC. The variable domain in full, with the rest retrieved from reference TRBV2 and TRBJ2-1, is EPEVTQTPSHQVTQMGQEVILRCVPISNHLYFYWYRQILGQKVEFLVSFYNNEISEKSEIFDDQFSVERPDGSNFTLKIRSTKLEDSAMYFCASSEARTRSSYNEQFFGPGTRLTVL.

This clonotype was seen at least ten times. The rearrangement uses TRBV29-1 and TRBJ2-3, with TRBD2 as a possible D gene (6 bases). This CDR3 spans 15 amino acids. Germline V gene lookup returns CDR1 SQVTM and CDR2 ANQGSEA. Trimming shortened V by 7 bases and J by 3 bases, and 20 bases separated the two germline ends. DNA of the CDR3: TGCAGCGCCAGCTCGATAGCGGCCGGGACAGATACGCAGTATTTT. As protein: CSASSIAAGTDTQYF.

This clonotype has at least ten counts. This chain uses TRBV10-3 with TRBJ2-7; D is perhaps TRBD2 (5 bases). Trimming took 3 bases from V and 0 from J, leaving 12 bases between them. CDR3 size: 15 residues. CDR1 ENHRY and CDR2 SYGVKD come from the germline V gene. The CDR3 coding sequence is TGTGCCATCAGTGACCCGGACGGAGGCTCCTACGAGCAGTACTTC. Translated, it gives CAISDPDGGSYEQYF.

Ten or more counts support this clonotype. The chain employs TRBV10-3 and TRBJ1-4; D is perhaps TRBD1 (5 bases). Germline V CDR1 and CDR2: ENHRY, SYGVKD. The length of the CDR3 is 18 residues. Trimming left V 10 bases short and J 0 bases short, with 24 bases between. The CDR3 region has the DNA TGTGCCACCCTGAGCGGCAGGGCGGCCGTTGCAACTAATGAAAAACTGTTTTTT. It specifies CATLSGRAAVATNEKLFF.

This clonotype was counted ten times or more. The chain uses TRBV7-2 and TRBJ2-1; D unclear. V was shortened by 1 base and J by 6 bases, with 4 bases between the two germline ends. Germline V gene data show CDR1 as SGHTA and CDR2 as FQGNSA. CDR3 length equals 12 residues. This CDR3 is CASSLVTNEQFF. The CDR3 bases are TGTGCCAGCAGCTTAGTAACCAATGAGCAGTTCTTC. The variable domain in full, completed from reference TRBV7-2 and TRBJ2-1, reads GAGVSQSPSNKVTEKGKDVELRCDPISGHTALYWYRQSLGQGLEFLIYFQGNSAPDKSGLPSDRFSAERTGGSVSTLTIQRTQQEDSAVYLCASSLVTNEQFFGPGTRLTVL.

The gene calls are TRBV20-1 and TRBJ2-5, with D tentatively TRBD2 (5 bases). The CDR3 consists of 15 residues. The germline V and J ends were trimmed by 7 bases and 4 bases, with 22 bases remaining between them. CDR1 DFQATT and CDR2 SNEGSKA come from the germline V gene (reference sequence). CDR3 sequence: CSVPRPGFDRETQYF. The CDR3 DNA sequence: TGCAGTGTCCCTCGTCCGGGATTTGATAGAGAGACCCAGTACTTC.

There are many counts of this clonotype. The chain couples TRBV27 to TRBJ2-1, with TRBD2 identical over 9 bases. This CDR3 contains 17 residues. The germline V gene has CDR1 MNHEY and CDR2 SMNVEV (reference sequence). Trimming removed 2 bases from V and 0 bases from J; junction bases left unmatched: 5. The CDR3 loop reads CASSLGLAWNSYNEQFF. CDR3 bases: TGTGCCAGCAGTTTAGGACTAGCGTGGAACTCCTACAATGAGCAGTTCTTC.

This clonotype was observed a handful of times. The chain links TRBV14 to TRBJ2-1, with 11 bases matching TRBD2. The V segment lost 4 bases and the J segment 8 bases; nucleotides outside the gene matches: 10. Germline values: CDR1 SGHDN, CDR2 FVKESK. The CDR3 loop spans 16 amino acids. CDR3 in amino acids: CASSRPGLAALDEQFF. The CDR3 nucleotides read TGTGCCAGCAGCCGACCGGGACTAGCGGCTTTGGATGAGCAGTTCTTC.

This clonotype was seen many times. The gene calls are TRBV15 and TRBJ2-1; no reliable D call. The CDR3 spans 14 residues. Germline V lookup: CDR1 LNHNV, CDR2 YYDKDF (reference sequence). Trimming pared 3 bases from V and 4 bases from J, leaving 10 bases between. This CDR3 reads CATSSTSEYNEQFF. As DNA, the CDR3 is TGTGCCACCAGCAGTACTTCAGAATACAATGAGCAGTTCTTC.

In this sample, this clonotype turned up a few times. V usage is TRBV24-1 and J usage is TRBJ1-5, with D maybe TRBD1 (6 bases). CDR3 length: 15 amino acids. Trimming removed 5 bases at V and 4 bases at J, with 14 bases between. Per germline, CDR1 KGHDR and CDR2 SFDVKD. This CDR3 reads CATSGGRGANQPQHF. The CDR3 DNA follows: TGTGCCACCAGTGGGGGACGGGGGGCGAATCAGCCCCAGCATTTT.

V is TRBV18 and J is TRBJ1-5; D perhaps matches TRBD1 (5 bases). CDR1 KGHSH and CDR2 LQKENI come from the germline V gene. V lost 2 bases and J lost 0, with 11 bases in between. The CDR3 contains 16 residues. Here the CDR3 reads CASSPWGYDSNQPQHF. CDR3 in DNA: TGTGCCAGCTCACCATGGGGGTACGATAGCAATCAGCCCCAGCATTTT. Using reference TRBV18 and TRBJ1-5 for the parts outside the CDR3, the full variable domain is NAGVMQNPRHLVRRRGQEARLRCSPMKGHSHVYWYRQLPEEGLKFMVYLQKENIIDESGMPKERFSAEFPKEGPSILRIQQVVRGDSAAYFCASSPWGYDSNQPQHFGDGTRLSIL.

This clonotype has ten or more counts. The chain links TRBV7-9 to TRBJ2-5, with D possibly TRBD1 on 6 matching bases. The germline V gene encodes CDR1 SEHNR and CDR2 FQNEAQ (reference sequence). The CDR3 is made up of 15 amino acids. V was cut by 1 base and J by 1 base, with 10 bases left in between. As DNA, the CDR3 is TGTGCCAGCAGCTTAGGGACAGTGATCCAAGAGACCCAGTACTTC. This gives the protein CASSLGTVIQETQYF.

The chain is built from TRBV30 and TRBJ2-2; 7 nucleotides match TRBD1. CDR3 length: 16 amino acids. Germline CDR1 GTSNPN, CDR2 SVGIG (reference sequence). The V gene end was trimmed by 4 bases and the J gene end by 1 base; junction bases not matched to a gene: 9. The CDR3 nucleotides are TGTGCCTGGATGAGAGGACAGGCGATGAACACCGGGGAGCTGTTTTTT. Residues: CAWMRGQAMNTGELFF.

In the case of this clonotype: Given the absence of the conserved phenylalanine or tryptophan at the CDR3 end, a read error is likely. J is TRBJ2-7 and V is TRBV11-3; 11 bases line up with TRBD1. Germline assignment: CDR1 SGHNT and CDR2 YENEEA. V gave up 6 bases and J gave up 3 bases; unmatched junction bases: 4. The CDR3 runs to 14 residues. CDR3 amino acids: CASSRTGGSYEQYY. The CDR3 region has the DNA TGTGCCAGCAGTAGGACAGGGGGCAGCTACGAGCAGTACTAC.

This clonotype was seen repeatedly, ten times or more. V gene TRBV12-3 or TRBV12-4 combines with J gene TRBJ2-6, with TRBD1 identical over 9 bases. The CDR3 runs to 20 residues. V dropped 5 bases and J dropped 0; count of bases not matched to a gene: 14. The CDR3 here is CASSRSATGTGFSGANVLTF. The CDR3 DNA reads TGTGCCAGCAGTCGCAGCGCGACCGGGACAGGGTTCTCTGGGGCCAACGTCCTGACTTTC.

The table lists this clonotype with a few counts. The CDR3 protein is CASSLKLRQGVDSGNTIYF. The CDR3 DNA is TGCGCCAGCAGCTTGAAATTGCGCCAGGGGGTTGATTCTGGAAACACCATATATTTT. V is TRBV5-1 and J is TRBJ1-3; 7 positions agree with TRBD1. The length of the CDR3 is 19 residues. CDR1 SGHRS and CDR2 YFSETQ come from the germline V gene. Trimming cost V 1 base and J 1 base; bases outside gene matches: 14.

This clonotype has a handful of counts. The V gene is TRBV7-3, the J gene TRBJ2-7; tentatively, D is TRBD2 (6 bases). The CDR3 covers 14 residues. Germline V CDR1 and CDR2: SGHTA, FQGTGA. V gave up 6 bases and J gave up 2 bases, with 14 bases separating them. CDR3 in DNA: TGTGCCAGCAGTCTGAAAGGAGGGGCCTACGAGCAGTACTTC. It specifies CASSLKGGAYEQYF.

This sequence joins TRBV20-1 and TRBJ2-7; TRBD1 matches 8 bases. CDR1 is DFQATT, CDR2 SNEGSKA, per germline (reference sequence). The V and J ends lost 0 bases and 1 base, in that order; junction bases with no gene match: 5. This CDR3 contains 15 residues. DNA of the CDR3: TGCAGTGCTAGAGATCGGAGGACAGGGTCCTACGAGCAGTACTTC. This codes for CSARDRRTGSYEQYF.

This clonotype showed up many times. The chain uses TRBV5-1 and TRBJ2-5, with a weak D call TRBD1 (6 bases). The CDR3 totals 14 residues. V was cut by 5 bases and J by 5 bases, with 16 bases left in between. Per the germline V gene, CDR1 is SGHRS and CDR2 is YFSETQ. Here the CDR3 DNA reads TGCGCCAGCAGGGTTGACAGGTCTTCTGAGACCCAGTACTTC. Amino acid sequence: CASRVDRSSETQYF.

This clonotype appeared many times. The V call is TRBV12-3 or TRBV12-4, the J call TRBJ1-3; D is undetermined. Trimming took 6 bases from V and 0 from J, leaving 21 bases between them. The CDR3 sequence is 18 residues long. CDR3 sequence reads: CASSPTIWEIRSGNTIYF. The CDR3 nucleotides are TGTGCCAGCAGCCCTACCATTTGGGAGATTCGCTCTGGAAACACCATATATTTT.

This clonotype was found a few times. The chain links TRBV18 to TRBJ2-2; possibly TRBD1 or TRBD2 for D (5 bases each). Germline lookup yields CDR1 KGHSH and CDR2 LQKENI. V was pared by 4 bases and J by 1 base, with 16 bases between. The CDR3 totals 17 residues. CDR3 loop: CASSRGPSIGNTGELFF. CDR3 DNA sequence: TGTGCCAGCTCACGGGGACCCTCGATCGGGAACACCGGGGAGCTGTTTTTT.

This clonotype appeared a few times. V usage is TRBV3-1 and J usage is TRBJ2-3, with TRBD2 matching over 9 bases. V trimming: 1 base; J trimming: 5 bases; junction bases outside the gene matches: 16. Germline assignment: CDR1 LGHDT and CDR2 YNNKEL (reference sequence). This CDR3 region has 19 residues. The CDR3 DNA sequence: TGTGCCAGCAGCCAAGTGTTAGGCCAGCGGGAGGCTCTTGAAGATACGCAGTATTTT. It codes for CASSQVLGQREALEDTQYF.

This clonotype was recorded at least ten times. The chain joins TRBV25-1 to TRBJ2-7; 8 bases match TRBD1. In germline, CDR1 is MGHDK, CDR2 SYGVNS. Trimming took 3 bases from V and 2 from J; bases not matched to a gene: 15. The CDR3 length is 18 residues. The CDR3 region is CASSEDTRDRGPTYEQYF. CDR3 DNA sequence: TGTGCCAGCAGTGAGGATACAAGAGACAGGGGTCCTACCTACGAGCAGTACTTC.